The T cell receptor beta chain under discussion was sequenced for a study of T cell responses to AZD1222 COVID-19 vaccine. About this clone itself: Its antigen is still unknown.

Germline V gene lookup returns CDR1 SGHNT and CDR2 YYREEE (reference sequence). Between the trimmed V and J ends, which lost 5 bases and 2 bases, there was a span of 13 bases. The CDR3 has 14 residues. Study-wide points: Clonal diversity was possibly underestimated, and the donors were mostly white British, with more females.

Method: immunoSEQ multiplex PCR; TCRdb's copy keeps in-frame clones and lacks some. The table lists 170,000 or so clones, around nine tenths of them singletons. This specimen was peripheral blood, taken on day 0 of AZD1222 vaccination. This clonotype was sampled from an adult in good health. The genes are TRBV5-4 and TRBJ1-1, with TRBD1 as a possible D gene (5 bases). This chain's CDR3 is CASRKEGLNTEAFF. CDR3 nucleotide sequence: TGTGCCAGCAGGAAGGAGGGGCTCAACACTGAAGCTTTCTTT.